Below, 10 T cell receptor beta chains from the same sample are listed, as sequenced in a study of T cells after yellow fever vaccination. TCRdb re-analysed the 5' RACE reads in MiXCR, keeping a single row per CDR3 protein. Of about 53,000 distinct CDR3 sequences detected, approximately 6.5% appear once; the ten largest clones hold less than 45%. The material sequenced was CD8+ T cells sorted from PBMCs, taken on the day of the first yellow fever vaccination. These receptors all stem from a young man who received the YFV17D yellow fever vaccine.

The genes are TRBV20-1 and TRBJ2-2; D possibly uses TRBD1 or TRBD2 (5 bases each). The CDR3 has 15 residues. V lost 2 bases, J lost 3 bases, and 13 bases lay in between. Germline CDR1 is DFQATT and CDR2 is SNEGSKA (reference sequence). The CDR3 loop reads CSARPGTVYTGELFF. CDR3 nucleotide sequence: TGCAGTGCTAGACCGGGGACGGTATACACCGGGGAGCTGTTTTTT.

The sample holds many counts of this clonotype. The CDR3 protein is CASSLQGGPYNEQFF. The CDR3 DNA reads as TGCGCCAGCAGTCTACAGGGTGGGCCCTACAATGAGCAGTTCTTC. This chain links TRBV23-1 with TRBJ2-1; maybe TRBD1 (6 bases). TRBV23-1 qualifies as an ORF whose function is uncertain. The CDR3 is made up of 15 amino acids. V was clipped by 4 bases and J by 2 bases, with 12 bases between them.

The chain couples TRBV19 to TRBJ1-5; no clear D gene. CDR1 LNHDA and CDR2 SQIVND come from the germline V gene (reference sequence). V lost 0 bases, J lost 0 bases, and 6 bases lay in between. The CDR3 length is 15 residues. This chain's CDR3 is CASSIETISNQPQHF. The CDR3 DNA is TGTGCCAGTAGTATAGAAACGATTAGCAATCAGCCCCAGCATTTT.

V is TRBV10-3 and J is TRBJ1-2; 9 nucleotides align to TRBD1. CDR3 length: 16 residues. V lost 2 bases, J lost 7 bases, and 11 bases stayed unmatched. Germline V gene data show CDR1 as ENHRY and CDR2 as SYGVKD. CDR3 nucleotides: TGTGCCATCAGTGAGACCCCCACAGGGGGCTGGGGTGGCTACACCTTC. Protein: CAISETPTGGWGGYTF.

This clonotype was detected ten times or more. The chain joins TRBV20-1 to TRBJ2-3, with a tentative D call TRBD1 (5 bases). Trimming took 2 bases from V and 4 from J, leaving 10 bases between them. The CDR3 length is 13 residues. Germline assignment: CDR1 DFQATT and CDR2 SNEGSKA (reference sequence). CDR3 region: CSARTGHPDTQYF. The CDR3 bases are TGCAGTGCTAGAACAGGTCATCCAGATACGCAGTATTTT.

This clonotype was detected a few times. The chain joins TRBV3-1 to TRBJ2-2; 10 bases match TRBD2. This CDR3 has 16 amino acids. CDR1 and CDR2 from the germline V gene are LGHDT and YNNKEL (reference sequence). The junction had 4 bases not matched to a gene; V was cut back by 1 base and J by 5 bases. The CDR3 DNA follows: TGTGCCAGCAGCCAAGTCCCTAGCGGGGGTACCGGGGAGCTGTTTTTT. As protein: CASSQVPSGGTGELFF.

The rearrangement links TRBV12-3 or TRBV12-4 to TRBJ2-3; 11 bases fit TRBD1. The CDR3 is made up of 14 amino acids. V trimming: 6 bases; J trimming: 4 bases; junction bases outside the gene matches: 3. Written as DNA, the CDR3 is TGTGCCAGCAGCCCGGACAGGGGGCCAGATACGCAGTATTTT. This gives the protein CASSPDRGPDTQYF.

The V gene is TRBV7-9, the J gene TRBJ2-5; 10 bases agree with TRBD2. CDR1 is SEHNR and CDR2 is FQNEAQ in the germline V gene (reference sequence). V shed 5 bases and J 3 bases; nucleotides not matched to a gene: 9. There are 16 residues in the CDR3. CDR3 sequence: CASSNPSGGEKETQYF. The CDR3 DNA reads TGTGCCAGCAGCAACCCCAGCGGGGGGGAAAAAGAGACCCAGTACTTC. The variable domain in full, with the rest retrieved from reference TRBV7-9 and TRBJ2-5, is DTGVSQNPRHKITKRGQNVTFRCDPISEHNRLYWYRQTLGQGPEFLTYFQNEAQLEKSRLLSDRFSAERPKGSFSTLEIQRTEQGDSAMYLCASSNPSGGEKETQYFGPGTRLLVL.

Ten or more counts support this clonotype. The genes are TRBV29-1 and TRBJ2-1; 10 bases map to TRBD2. Germline CDR1 SQVTM, CDR2 ANQGSEA. The V segment lost 0 bases and the J segment 6 bases; nucleotides outside the gene matches: 5. The CDR3 spans 15 residues. CDR3 nucleotide sequence: TGCAGCGTTGAAGATCTCCAGCGGGGGGGCAATGAGCAGTTCTTC. Protein: CSVEDLQRGGNEQFF.

The genes are TRBV6-5 and TRBJ2-1; weak D call: TRBD2 (5 bases). The CDR3 has 15 residues. The V gene's germline CDR1 is MNHEY and CDR2 SVGAGI. The V and J ends lost 0 bases and 6 bases respectively, with 12 bases between them. This CDR3 reads CASSYSRGLGNEQFF. Here the CDR3 DNA reads TGTGCCAGCAGTTACTCGAGAGGGCTCGGCAATGAGCAGTTCTTC.